A single sample is the source of the 15 T cell receptor beta chains below, sequenced in a study of blood T cell repertoires in COVID-19. TCRdb keeps only in-frame clones here, not all; method: immunoSEQ multiplex PCR. The sample holds 650,000 to 800,000 clones, 80% to 90% seen once. Sequencing input: peripheral blood. Receptors originate from a woman in her late teens or twenties with acute or convalescent COVID-19.

This chain connects TRBV6-2 or TRBV6-3 to TRBJ1-6; no clear D. Germline CDR1 and CDR2: MNHEY and SVGEGT. The ends were cut back, 2 bases at V and 0 bases at J, with 8 bases in the middle. The CDR3 length is 16 residues. The CDR3, as DNA: TGTGCCAGCAGTTACGGAAGGAGCTCCTATAATTCACCCCTCCACTTT. Amino acid sequence: CASSYGRSSYNSPLHF.

Regarding this clone: The identical CDR3 is also encoded by other nucleotide sequences in the sample. The V gene is TRBV5-1, the J gene TRBJ1-1; D not certain. The germline gives CDR1 SGHRS, CDR2 YFSETQ. V lost 2 bases and J lost 11, with 10 bases in between. There are 11 residues in the CDR3. The CDR3 region has the DNA TGCGCCAGCAGCTTCGGAGCAGAGGCTTTCTTT. Protein product: CASSFGAEAFF.

V and J are TRBV7-2 and TRBJ1-2; tentatively, D is TRBD1 (5 bases). Germline V lookup: CDR1 SGHTA, CDR2 FQGNSA. This CDR3 contains 12 residues. Trimming shortened V by 5 bases and J by 7 bases, and 11 bases separated the two germline ends. The CDR3 here is CASSIRGVGYTF. The CDR3, as DNA: TGTGCCAGCAGCATTAGGGGTGTTGGCTACACCTTC.

The chain recombines TRBV11-3 with TRBJ2-1, with TRBD2 as a possible D gene (6 bases). Germline V gene sequence: CDR1 SGHNT, CDR2 YENEEA. There are 15 residues in the CDR3. V shed 6 bases and J shed 3 bases, with 15 bases lying between them. In DNA form, the CDR3 reads TGTGCCAGCAGTCTCGGCGGGGAAAACTACAATGAGCAGTTCTTC. Encoded protein: CASSLGGENYNEQFF.

The V call is TRBV19, the J call TRBJ2-5, with D perhaps TRBD2 (6 bases). Trimming removed 5 bases from V and 5 bases from J, with 15 bases in between. The CDR3 has 14 amino acids. In germline, CDR1 is LNHDA, CDR2 SQIVND (reference sequence). The CDR3, as DNA: TGTGCCAGTAGTTTTGGGGGGTCGCGGGAGACCCAGTACTTC. It is translated as CASSFGGSRETQYF.

This chain links TRBV7-2 with TRBJ2-1; 7 bases are a match to TRBD2. The CDR3 has 13 amino acids. Germline V CDR1 and CDR2: SGHTA, FQGNSA. The V gene end was trimmed by 9 bases and the J gene end by 5 bases; junction bases not matched to a gene: 7. Here the CDR3 DNA reads TGTGCCAGAGGACTAGTACTCCACAATGAGCAGTTCTTC. It yields the protein CARGLVLHNEQFF.

The chain links TRBV3-1 (or the pseudogene TRBV3-2) to TRBJ1-1; 9 nucleotides agree with TRBD1. The CDR3 has 14 residues. The junction had 4 bases not matched to a gene; V was cut back by 4 bases and J by 4 bases. CDR1 is LGHDT and CDR2 is YNNKEL in the germline V gene (reference sequence). CDR3 amino acids: CASSPRTGVTEAFF. DNA for the CDR3: TGTGCCAGCAGCCCCCGGACAGGGGTCACTGAAGCTTTCTTT.

This chain links TRBV28 with TRBJ2-7, with a tentative D call TRBD2 (6 bases). The length of the CDR3 is 13 residues. V was trimmed by 8 bases and J by 6 bases, leaving 17 bases between them. The germline V gene has CDR1 MDHEN and CDR2 SYDVKM. CDR3 sequence: CASRPGTAREQYF. The CDR3 DNA reads as TGTGCCAGCCGACCCGGGACTGCCCGCGAGCAGTACTTC. The full variable domain, completed using reference TRBV28 and TRBJ2-7, is DVKVTQSSRYLVKRTGEKVFLECVQDMDHENMFWYRQDPGLGLRLIYFSYDVKMKEKGDIPEGYSVSREKKERFSLILESASTNQTSMYLCASRPGTAREQYFGPGTRLTVT.

The CDR3 DNA follows: TGTGCCAGCAGCTTACTCGGCGGGGGGGTAGCCAATGAGCAGTTCTTC. Its protein is CASSLLGGGVANEQFF. The chain recombines TRBV7-2 with TRBJ2-1, with 9 positions matching TRBD2. This CDR3 has 16 amino acids. Germline-derived CDR1 and CDR2 are SGHTA and FQGNSA. The J segment lost 6 bases and the V segment lost 2 bases, leaving 8 bases of the junction unmatched. The full variable domain, completed using reference TRBV7-2 and TRBJ2-1, is GAGVSQSPSNKVTEKGKDVELRCDPISGHTALYWYRQSLGQGLEFLIYFQGNSAPDKSGLPSDRFSAERTGGSVSTLTIQRTQQEDSAVYLCASSLLGGGVANEQFFGPGTRLTVL.

This rearrangement joins TRBV29-1 to TRBJ2-1; 7 bases align to TRBD2. The CDR3 extends over 15 amino acids. Losses at the gene ends were 8 bases for V and 1 base for J; bases not matched to a gene: 11. CDR1 is SQVTM and CDR2 is ANQGSEA in the germline V gene. CDR3 nucleotide sequence: TGCAGCAGTTCCCCGGGGGAGGGATCCTACAATGAGCAGTTCTTC. Its protein is CSSSPGEGSYNEQFF.

This rearrangement joins TRBV4-3 to TRBJ1-1; D not resolved. Germline CDR1 and CDR2: LGHNA and YSLEER. CDR3 length equals 17 residues. With 0 bases removed from V and 2 bases from J, the gap between germline ends came to 16 bases. CDR3 sequence reads: CASSQDYPLGQNTEAFF. CDR3 in DNA: TGCGCCAGCAGCCAAGATTACCCTCTTGGCCAAAACACTGAAGCTTTCTTT.

The chain has TRBV19 and TRBJ2-1; D perhaps matches TRBD2 (5 bases). Germline V CDR1 and CDR2: LNHDA, SQIVND (reference sequence). The CDR3 runs to 13 residues. The V and J ends lost 5 bases and 3 bases respectively, with 8 bases between them. The CDR3 here is CASSFRDYNEQFF. The CDR3 nucleotides are TGTGCCAGTAGTTTCCGGGACTACAATGAGCAGTTCTTC.

The rearrangement uses TRBV7-9 and TRBJ2-3; no clear D. The CDR3 length is 16 residues. Trimming took off 0 bases at V and 2 bases at J, with 12 bases between the two ends. CDR1 is SEHNR and CDR2 is FQNEAQ in the germline V gene (reference sequence). CDR3 nucleotide sequence: TGTGCCAGCAGCTTAGCGCCCAGGTCCCCCACAGATACGCAGTATTTT. Protein sequence: CASSLAPRSPTDTQYF. Drawing the rest from reference TRBV7-9 and TRBJ2-3, the complete variable domain is DTGVSQNPRHKITKRGQNVTFRCDPISEHNRLYWYRQTLGQGPEFLTYFQNEAQLEKSRLLSDRFSAERPKGSFSTLEIQRTEQGDSAMYLCASSLAPRSPTDTQYFGPGTRLTVL.

The gene calls are TRBV25-1 and TRBJ1-1; weak D call: TRBD1 (5 bases). V dropped 5 bases and J dropped 5 bases, with 15 bases sitting between them. This CDR3 is 14 amino acids long. The V gene's germline CDR1 is MGHDK and CDR2 SYGVNS. The CDR3, as DNA: TGTGCCAGCAGTTTGGAGGGCAAGGGGACTGAAGCTTTCTTT. Its protein is CASSLEGKGTEAFF. The complete variable domain, with remaining parts taken from reference TRBV25-1 and TRBJ1-1, reads EADIYQTPRYLVIGTGKKITLECSQTMGHDKMYWYQQDPGMELHLIHYSYGVNSTEKGDLSSESTVSRIRTEHFPLTLESARPSHTSQYLCASSLEGKGTEAFFGQGTRLTVV.

V is TRBV1 and J is TRBJ1-5. TRBV1 is listed as a pseudogene. CDR3 length equals 15 residues. The CDR3 spells CTSSQDRPGFQPQHF. CDR3 sequence (DNA): TGCACCAGCAGCCAAGATCGTCCGGGGTTTCAGCCCCAGCATTTT.